A single sample is the source of the 6 T cell receptor beta chains below, sequenced in a study of blood T cell repertoires in COVID-19. The table came from immunoSEQ multiplex PCR; TCRdb's copy has only in-frame clones and leaves some out. Here the sample spans over 200,000 clones, 82% being singletons. The sample taken for sequencing was peripheral blood. Source of these receptors: a woman in her thirties or forties with acute or convalescent COVID-19.

This rearrangement joins TRBV6-6 to TRBJ2-2; the match to TRBD2 covers 10 bases. In germline, CDR1 is MNHNY, CDR2 SVGAGI (reference sequence). V dropped 5 bases and J dropped 0; count of bases not matched to a gene: 12. This CDR3 spans 19 amino acids. CDR3 nucleotide sequence: TGTGCCAGCAGTCTGTGGGCCTACCTAGCGGGGGCGAACACCGGGGAGCTGTTTTTT. As protein: CASSLWAYLAGANTGELFF.

The chain couples TRBV9 to TRBJ1-5, with D unclear. Between the trimmed V and J ends, which lost 4 bases and 1 base, there was a span of 12 bases. This CDR3 is 15 amino acids long. Germline CDR1 reads SGDLS; CDR2 reads YYNGEE. The CDR3 bases are TGTGCCAGCAGCACCCAGGCGGGGAGCAATCAGCCCCAGCATTTT. Protein: CASSTQAGSNQPQHF.

This clone was recorded once. The rearrangement joins TRBV29-1 to TRBJ1-1; D possibly corresponds to TRBD1 (6 bases). The length of the CDR3 is 12 residues. CDR1 and CDR2 from the germline V gene are SQVTM and ANQGSEA. The V end was cut by 7 bases, the J end by 8 bases, with 17 bases between. Written as DNA, the CDR3 is TGCAGCGCCGCCGCTGGGGGGGCGGAAGCTTTCTTT. Translating gives CSAAAGGAEAFF.

The chain links TRBV10-3 to TRBJ1-2, with D perhaps TRBD1 (5 bases). The CDR3 sequence is 16 residues long. Germline V gives CDR1 ENHRY, CDR2 SYGVKD. V was cut by 4 bases and J by 4 bases, with 19 bases left in between. The CDR3 sequence: CAISGAGFPLAYGYTF. DNA for the CDR3: TGTGCCATCAGTGGAGCAGGGTTTCCCTTAGCCTATGGCTACACCTTC.

The chain uses TRBV9 and TRBJ1-1; possible D gene TRBD1, 6 bases. The CDR3 sequence is 14 residues long. V gave up 5 bases and J gave up 4 bases, with 15 bases separating them. The germline V gene has CDR1 SGDLS and CDR2 YYNGEE. For the CDR3, the DNA is TGTGCCAGCAGGCAACCAGGGGAGGGCACTGAAGCTTTCTTT. It translates to CASRQPGEGTEAFF.

The genes are TRBV18 and TRBJ2-7; the match to TRBD2 covers 9 bases. The junction had 10 bases not matched to a gene; V was cut back by 5 bases and J by 2 bases. This CDR3 contains 16 residues. Germline CDR1 reads KGHSH; CDR2 reads LQKENI. In DNA, the CDR3 is TGTGCCAGCTCAACGGGTAGCGGGAGAGAGGCCTACGAGCAGTACTTC. Encoded protein: CASSTGSGREAYEQYF.